The 13 T cell receptor beta chains listed next were all sequenced from one sample in a study of CD8 T cells in ankylosing spondylitis. TCRdb ran MiXCR on the 5' RACE reads and lists one entry per CDR3 protein. Here the sample spans about 300,000 distinct CDR3 sequences, around 20% being singletons. Sequenced sample: blood, either unsorted or a sorted T cell fraction (not recorded which). Receptor source: a female donor with ankylosing spondylitis or in good health (not recorded which).

The CDR3: CASSLWPAGVVETQYF. The CDR3 bases are TGTGCCAGCAGCTTATGGCCAGCGGGAGTAGTAGAGACCCAGTACTTC. The V call is TRBV7-2, the J call TRBJ2-5, with 8 bases matching TRBD2. V lost 2 bases, J lost 4 bases, and 9 bases stayed unmatched. Germline loops: CDR1 SGHTA, CDR2 FQGNSA. There are 16 residues in the CDR3.

The chain combines TRBV6-2 or TRBV6-3 with TRBJ2-6; 7 positions agree with TRBD1. Germline CDR1 MNHEY, CDR2 SVGEGT. The V and J ends lost 2 bases and 0 bases, in that order; junction bases with no gene match: 10. CDR3 length: 19 residues. The CDR3: CASSYDRDSVPSGANVLTF. CDR3 sequence (DNA): TGTGCCAGCAGTTACGACAGGGACAGTGTTCCCTCTGGGGCCAACGTCCTGACTTTC.

The table lists this clonotype with a few counts. The CDR3 is CASRLTGAETQYF. CDR3 in DNA: TGTGCCAGCAGGCTGACAGGGGCAGAGACCCAGTACTTC. This rearrangement joins TRBV6-1 to TRBJ2-5, with TRBD1 matching over 8 bases. Losses at the gene ends were 6 bases for V and 4 bases for J; bases not matched to a gene: 4. There are 13 residues in the CDR3. From germline, CDR1 is MNHNS and CDR2 SASEGT.

This clonotype was observed once. This chain joins TRBV9 and TRBJ2-1, with 8 bases identical to TRBD2. This CDR3 has 15 residues. Germline V gene data show CDR1 as SGDLS and CDR2 as YYNGEE. V lost 4 bases and J lost 5; bases outside the gene matches: 8. The CDR3, as DNA: TGTGCCAGCAGCTTTCGGACTAGCCGACACAATGAGCAGTTCTTC. It translates to CASSFRTSRHNEQFF.

This clonotype came up a few times. This sequence joins TRBV7-2 and TRBJ2-1, with D tentatively TRBD2 (5 bases). Between the trimmed V and J ends, which lost 7 bases and 6 bases, there was a span of 25 bases. This CDR3 has 17 residues. CDR1 and CDR2 from the germline V gene are SGHTA and FQGNSA. Here the CDR3 DNA reads TGTGCCAGCACCTCCGATCCCGGACTGGCTCGTATCAATGAGCAGTTCTTC. Encoded protein: CASTSDPGLARINEQFF.

Only a few counts were recorded for this clonotype. The junction shows a germline mismatch at one end, possibly a read error. This chain links TRBV29-1 with TRBJ2-7; D may be TRBD2 (6 bases). This CDR3 spans 13 amino acids. Germline CDR1 SQVTM, CDR2 ANQGSEA. CDR3 region: CSVARGLSFEQYF. In DNA, the CDR3 is TGCAGCGTTGCGCGGGGCCTCTCCTTCGAGCAGTACTTC.

This clonotype was detected many times. V and J are TRBV24-1 and TRBJ2-7, with 9 nucleotides matching TRBD2. The CDR3 consists of 17 residues. V dropped 0 bases and J dropped 4; count of bases not matched to a gene: 9. The germline V gene has CDR1 KGHDR and CDR2 SFDVKD. The CDR3 DNA is TGTGCCACCAGTGATTTGCAAAGGCTAGCGGGAATGTACGAGCAGTACTTC. Its translation is CATSDLQRLAGMYEQYF.

This clonotype was detected a few times. The J gene is TRBJ2-3, the V gene TRBV20-1, with 10 bases matching TRBD2. V trimming: 3 bases; J trimming: 1 base; junction bases outside the gene matches: 4. From germline, CDR1 is DFQATT and CDR2 SNEGSKA (reference sequence). The CDR3 runs 15 residues. CDR3 loop: CSASRLAGGTDTQYF. The CDR3 DNA reads TGCAGTGCTAGCCGACTAGCGGGCGGCACAGATACGCAGTATTTT.

CDR3 residues: CASSTGTSGTKETQYF. The CDR3 nucleotides read TGTGCCAGCAGCACAGGGACTAGCGGAACTAAAGAGACCCAGTACTTC. The genes are TRBV9 and TRBJ2-5; 11 bases map to TRBD2. The length of the CDR3 is 16 residues. Germline CDR1 is SGDLS and CDR2 is YYNGEE. Trimming at V came to 4 bases and at J to 3 bases, leaving 8 bases not matched to a gene.

This clonotype has a handful of counts. The chain links TRBV6-1 to TRBJ2-7; the D gene could be TRBD1 or TRBD2 (5 bases each). The V gene's germline CDR1 is MNHNS and CDR2 SASEGT. This CDR3 spans 17 amino acids. Deletions cut 2 bases from V and 0 bases from J, with 17 bases between. CDR3 sequence: CASSELIGTVSSYEQYF. The DNA of the CDR3 is TGTGCCAGCAGTGAACTGATTGGGACCGTAAGCTCCTACGAGCAGTACTTC.

This clonotype was seen more than once but under ten times. This chain uses TRBV10-3 with TRBJ2-3, with 10 bases that match TRBD2. This CDR3 is built from 15 residues. After removal of 10 bases from V and 2 bases from J, the junction contained 9 bases not matched to a gene. Germline assignment: CDR1 ENHRY and CDR2 SYGVKD. CDR3 loop: CATGPAGGITDTQYF. CDR3 nucleotide sequence: TGTGCCACCGGCCCAGCGGGAGGGATCACAGATACGCAGTATTTT.

The rearrangement uses TRBV7-2 and TRBJ2-3, with 7 bases matching TRBD1. CDR1 is SGHTA, CDR2 FQGNSA, per germline. The CDR3 loop spans 16 amino acids. The trim removed 0 bases at V and 0 bases at J, leaving 3 bases unmatched. The CDR3 here is CASSLARDRSTDTQYF. The CDR3 DNA sequence: TGTGCCAGCAGCTTAGCCCGGGACAGAAGCACAGATACGCAGTATTTT. The whole variable domain, remainder taken from reference TRBV7-2 and TRBJ2-3, is GAGVSQSPSNKVTEKGKDVELRCDPISGHTALYWYRQSLGQGLEFLIYFQGNSAPDKSGLPSDRFSAERTGGSVSTLTIQRTQQEDSAVYLCASSLARDRSTDTQYFGPGTRLTVL.

The chain carries TRBV23-1 and TRBJ1-1, with 8 bases lining up with TRBD1. TRBV23-1 is recorded as an ORF, its role being uncertain. CDR3 size: 17 residues. V was clipped by 0 bases and J by 3 bases; unmatched bases: 9. The CDR3 here is CASSQSAARGRDTEAFF. The CDR3 DNA follows: TGCGCCAGCAGTCAATCGGCCGCCAGGGGGCGTGACACTGAAGCTTTCTTT.